This T cell receptor (beta chain) came from a study of cytomegalovirus exposure and HLA in healthy donors. The repertoire was sequenced with immunoSEQ multiplex PCR; TCRdb's copy has only in-frame clones and lacks some. The data hold some 140,000 clones, with almost 85% observed a single time. In regard to this clone: What it recognizes is unknown. The same CDR3 can be traced to other DNA sequences in this sample.

The CDR3 has 15 residues. Trimming stripped 4 bases from V and 0 bases from J, with 10 bases between. The germline CDR1 and CDR2 sequences are SGHTA and FQGTGA. Study observations and caveats: That first-cohort TCR clusters tended to co-occur in the 120 or so validation repertoires was found in a later analysis.

The receptor comes from a woman in her 30s in good health and CMV-seronegative. Material for sequencing was PBMCs. This chain uses TRBV7-3 with TRBJ2-1; D may be TRBD1 (6 bases). DNA of the CDR3: TGTGCCAGCAGCTCGACAGGTGACTCCTACAATGAGCAGTTCTTC. Translated: CASSSTGDSYNEQFF.